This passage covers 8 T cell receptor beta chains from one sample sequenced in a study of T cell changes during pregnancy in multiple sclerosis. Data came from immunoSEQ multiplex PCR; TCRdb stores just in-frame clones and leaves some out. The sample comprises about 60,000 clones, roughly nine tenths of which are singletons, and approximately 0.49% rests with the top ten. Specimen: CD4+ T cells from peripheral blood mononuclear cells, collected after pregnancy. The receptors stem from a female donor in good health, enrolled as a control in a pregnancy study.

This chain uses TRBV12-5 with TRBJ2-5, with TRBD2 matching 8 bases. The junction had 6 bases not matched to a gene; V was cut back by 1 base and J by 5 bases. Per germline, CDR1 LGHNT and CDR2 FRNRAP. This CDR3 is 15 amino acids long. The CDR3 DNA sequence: TGTGCTAGTGGTTTGGGGACTAGCCGGCCGGAGACCCAGTACTTC. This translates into CASGLGTSRPETQYF.

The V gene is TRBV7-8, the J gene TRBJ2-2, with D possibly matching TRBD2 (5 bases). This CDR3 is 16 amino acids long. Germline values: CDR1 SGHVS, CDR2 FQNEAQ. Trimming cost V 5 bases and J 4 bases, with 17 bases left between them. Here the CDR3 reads CASSARTGYGTGELFF. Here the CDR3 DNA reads TGTGCCAGCAGCGCCCGGACGGGATATGGCACCGGGGAGCTGTTTTTT. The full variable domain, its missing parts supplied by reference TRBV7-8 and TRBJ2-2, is GAGVSQSPRYKVAKRGQDVALRCDPISGHVSLFWYQQALGQGPEFLTYFQNEAQLDKSGLPSDRFFAERPEGSVSTLKIQRTQQEDSAVYLCASSARTGYGTGELFFGEGSRLTVL.

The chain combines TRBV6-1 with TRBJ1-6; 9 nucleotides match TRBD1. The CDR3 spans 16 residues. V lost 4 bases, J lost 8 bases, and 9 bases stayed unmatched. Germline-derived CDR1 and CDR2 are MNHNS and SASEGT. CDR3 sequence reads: CASSVQGASLDSPLHF. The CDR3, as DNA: TGTGCCAGCAGTGTACAGGGGGCATCATTGGATTCACCCCTCCACTTT.

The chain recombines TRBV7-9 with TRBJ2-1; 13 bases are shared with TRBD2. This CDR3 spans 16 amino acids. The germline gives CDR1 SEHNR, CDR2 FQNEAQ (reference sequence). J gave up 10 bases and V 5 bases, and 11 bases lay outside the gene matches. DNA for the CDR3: TGTGCCAGCAGCCCCTCCGGGACTAGCGGGGTGGAGGAGCAGTTCTTC. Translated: CASSPSGTSGVEEQFF.

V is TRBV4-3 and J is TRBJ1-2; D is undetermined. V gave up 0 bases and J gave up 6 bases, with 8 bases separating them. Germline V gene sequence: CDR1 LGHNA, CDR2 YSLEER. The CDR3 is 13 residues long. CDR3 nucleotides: TGCGCCAGCAGCCAAGAGCCGGGGAATGGCTACACCTTC. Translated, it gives CASSQEPGNGYTF.

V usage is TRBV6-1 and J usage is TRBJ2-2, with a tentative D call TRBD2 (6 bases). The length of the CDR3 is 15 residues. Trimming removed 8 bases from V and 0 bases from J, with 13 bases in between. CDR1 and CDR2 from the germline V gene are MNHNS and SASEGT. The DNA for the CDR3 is TGTGCCAGCGGTCCAGCTAGCGCGAACACCGGGGAGCTGTTTTTT. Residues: CASGPASANTGELFF.

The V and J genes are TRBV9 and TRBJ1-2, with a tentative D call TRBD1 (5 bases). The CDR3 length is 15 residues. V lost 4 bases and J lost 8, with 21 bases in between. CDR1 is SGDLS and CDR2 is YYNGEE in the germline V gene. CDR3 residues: CASSPHSGFTLGYTF. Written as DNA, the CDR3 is TGTGCCAGCAGCCCCCACTCAGGGTTTACGTTGGGCTACACCTTC.

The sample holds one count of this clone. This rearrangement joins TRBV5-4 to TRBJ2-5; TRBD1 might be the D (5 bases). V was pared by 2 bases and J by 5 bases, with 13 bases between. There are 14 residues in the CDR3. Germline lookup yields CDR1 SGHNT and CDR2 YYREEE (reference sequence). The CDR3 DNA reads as TGTGCCAGCAGCTTTGCAGGGCTACTGGAGACCCAGTACTTC. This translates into CASSFAGLLETQYF.